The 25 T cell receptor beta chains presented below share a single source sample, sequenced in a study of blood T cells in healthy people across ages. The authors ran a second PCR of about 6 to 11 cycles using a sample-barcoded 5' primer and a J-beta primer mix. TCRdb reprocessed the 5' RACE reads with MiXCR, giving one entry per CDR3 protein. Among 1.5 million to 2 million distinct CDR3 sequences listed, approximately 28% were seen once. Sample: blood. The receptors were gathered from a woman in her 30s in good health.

The DNA for the CDR3 is TGCAGCCGGGAGGGAGCAAGGGATGAGCAGTTCTTC. The encoded protein is CSREGARDEQFF. The chain carries TRBV20-1 and TRBJ2-1; TRBD2 agrees at 8 bases. Germline V gene sequence: CDR1 DFQATT, CDR2 SNEGSKA (reference sequence). CDR3 length: 12 amino acids.

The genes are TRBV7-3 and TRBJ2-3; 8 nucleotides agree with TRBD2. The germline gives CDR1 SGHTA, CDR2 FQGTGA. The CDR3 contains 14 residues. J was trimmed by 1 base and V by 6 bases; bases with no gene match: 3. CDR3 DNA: TGTGCCAGCAGAAGCGGGGGTGGCACAGATACGCAGTATTTT. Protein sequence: CASRSGGGTDTQYF.

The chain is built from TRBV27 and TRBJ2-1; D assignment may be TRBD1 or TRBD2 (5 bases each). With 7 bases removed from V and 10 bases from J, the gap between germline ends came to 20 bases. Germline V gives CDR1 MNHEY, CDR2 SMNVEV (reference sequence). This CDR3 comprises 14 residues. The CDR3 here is CASTSGRGTEEQFF. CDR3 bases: TGTGCCAGCACGTCGGGACGGGGAACAGAGGAGCAGTTCTTC.

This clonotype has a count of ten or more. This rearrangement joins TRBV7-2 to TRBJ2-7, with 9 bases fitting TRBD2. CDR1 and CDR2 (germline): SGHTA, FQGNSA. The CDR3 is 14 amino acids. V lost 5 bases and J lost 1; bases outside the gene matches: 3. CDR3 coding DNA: TGTGCCAGCAGCGGACTAGCGTCTTCCTACGAGCAGTACTTC. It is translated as CASSGLASSYEQYF.

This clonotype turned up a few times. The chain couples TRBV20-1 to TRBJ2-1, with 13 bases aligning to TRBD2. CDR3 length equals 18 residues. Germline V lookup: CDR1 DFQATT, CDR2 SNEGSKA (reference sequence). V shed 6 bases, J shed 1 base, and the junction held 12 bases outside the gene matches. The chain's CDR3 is CSAKVPPGLAGSYNEQFF. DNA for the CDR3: TGCAGTGCCAAAGTACCACCGGGACTAGCGGGGTCCTACAATGAGCAGTTCTTC.

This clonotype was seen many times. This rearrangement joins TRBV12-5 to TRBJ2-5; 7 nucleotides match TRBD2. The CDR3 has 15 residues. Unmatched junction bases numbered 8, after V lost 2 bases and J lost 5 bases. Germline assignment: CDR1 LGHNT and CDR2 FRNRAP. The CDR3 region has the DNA TGTGCTAGTGGTTTGATGGCGGGAGCCCTGGAGACCCAGTACTTC. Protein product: CASGLMAGALETQYF. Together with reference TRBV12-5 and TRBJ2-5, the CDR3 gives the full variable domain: DARVTQTPRHKVTEMGQEVTMRCQPILGHNTVFWYRQTMMQGLELLAYFRNRAPLDDSGMPKDRFSAEMPDATLATLKIQPSEPRDSAVYFCASGLMAGALETQYFGPGTRLLVL.

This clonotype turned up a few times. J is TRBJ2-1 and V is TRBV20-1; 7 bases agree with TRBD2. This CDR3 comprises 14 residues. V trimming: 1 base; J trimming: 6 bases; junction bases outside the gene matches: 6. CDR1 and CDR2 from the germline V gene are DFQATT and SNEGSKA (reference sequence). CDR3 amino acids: CSARALTGGNEQFF. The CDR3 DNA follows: TGCAGTGCTAGAGCTCTAACGGGAGGCAATGAGCAGTTCTTC.

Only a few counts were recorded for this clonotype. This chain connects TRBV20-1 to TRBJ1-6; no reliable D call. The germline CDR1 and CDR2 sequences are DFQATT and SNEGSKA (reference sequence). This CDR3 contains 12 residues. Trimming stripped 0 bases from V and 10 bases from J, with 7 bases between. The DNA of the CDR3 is TGCAGTGCTAGAGAGGCGCGGTCACCCCTCCACTTT. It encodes CSAREARSPLHF.

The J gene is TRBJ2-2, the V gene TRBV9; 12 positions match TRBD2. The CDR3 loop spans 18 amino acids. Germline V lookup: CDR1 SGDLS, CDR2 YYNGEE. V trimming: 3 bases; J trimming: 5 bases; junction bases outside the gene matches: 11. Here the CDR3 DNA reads TGTGCCAGCAGCGCGCCGCTAGCGGGAGGGCCTTATACCGGGGAGCTGTTTTTT. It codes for CASSAPLAGGPYTGELFF.

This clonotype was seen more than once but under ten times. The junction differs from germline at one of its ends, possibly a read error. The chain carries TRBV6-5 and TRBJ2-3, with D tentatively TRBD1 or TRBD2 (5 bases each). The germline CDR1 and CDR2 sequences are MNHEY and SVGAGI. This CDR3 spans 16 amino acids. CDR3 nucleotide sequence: TGTGCCAGCGGTTATCGGACTGGGGCGGGCACAGATACGCAGTATTTT. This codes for CASGYRTGAGTDTQYF.

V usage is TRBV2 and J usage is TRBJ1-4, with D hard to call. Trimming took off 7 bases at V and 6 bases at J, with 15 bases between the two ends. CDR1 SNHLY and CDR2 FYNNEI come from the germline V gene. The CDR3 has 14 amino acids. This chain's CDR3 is CASNSQVGDEKLFF. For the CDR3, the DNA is TGTGCCAGCAACTCTCAGGTCGGGGATGAAAAACTGTTTTTT.

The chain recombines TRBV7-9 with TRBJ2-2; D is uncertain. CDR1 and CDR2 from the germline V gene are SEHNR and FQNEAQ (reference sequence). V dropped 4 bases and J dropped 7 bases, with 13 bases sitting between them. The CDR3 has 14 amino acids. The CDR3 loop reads CASSWGLALGELFF. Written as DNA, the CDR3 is TGTGCCAGCAGCTGGGGTTTGGCCCTCGGGGAGCTGTTTTTT.

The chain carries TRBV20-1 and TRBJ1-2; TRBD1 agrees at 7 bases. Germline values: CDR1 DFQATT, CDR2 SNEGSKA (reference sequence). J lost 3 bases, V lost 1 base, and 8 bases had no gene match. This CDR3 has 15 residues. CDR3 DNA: TGCAGTGCTAGAGGCACAGGGGCCGGGGACTATGGCTACACCTTC. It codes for CSARGTGAGDYGYTF.

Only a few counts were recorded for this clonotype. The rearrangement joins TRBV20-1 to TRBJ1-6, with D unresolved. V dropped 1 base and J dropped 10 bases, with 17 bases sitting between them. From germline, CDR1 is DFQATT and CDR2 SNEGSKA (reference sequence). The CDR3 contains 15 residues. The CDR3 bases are TGCAGTGCTAGAGTAAACGAGGTGGGAGCCTCACCCCTCCACTTT. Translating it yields CSARVNEVGASPLHF.

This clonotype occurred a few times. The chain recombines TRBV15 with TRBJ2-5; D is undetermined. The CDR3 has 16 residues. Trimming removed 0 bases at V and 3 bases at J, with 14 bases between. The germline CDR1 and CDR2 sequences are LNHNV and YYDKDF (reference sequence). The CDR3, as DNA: TGTGCCACCAGCAGAGATGACCAGCGTTGGGAAGAGACCCAGTACTTC. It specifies CATSRDDQRWEETQYF.

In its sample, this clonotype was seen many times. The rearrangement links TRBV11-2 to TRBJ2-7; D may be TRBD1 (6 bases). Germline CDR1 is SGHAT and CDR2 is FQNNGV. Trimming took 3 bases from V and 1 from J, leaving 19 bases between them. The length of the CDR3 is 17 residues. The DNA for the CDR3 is TGTGCCAGCAGCTTTAGACCCGGGACAACCCCTTCCTACGAGCAGTACTTC. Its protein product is CASSFRPGTTPSYEQYF.

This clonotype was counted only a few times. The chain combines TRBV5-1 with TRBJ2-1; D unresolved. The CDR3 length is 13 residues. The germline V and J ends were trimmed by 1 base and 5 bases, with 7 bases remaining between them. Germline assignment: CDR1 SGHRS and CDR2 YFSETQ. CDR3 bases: TGCGCCAGCAGCTTGTGGGTTCACAATGAGCAGTTCTTC. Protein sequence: CASSLWVHNEQFF.

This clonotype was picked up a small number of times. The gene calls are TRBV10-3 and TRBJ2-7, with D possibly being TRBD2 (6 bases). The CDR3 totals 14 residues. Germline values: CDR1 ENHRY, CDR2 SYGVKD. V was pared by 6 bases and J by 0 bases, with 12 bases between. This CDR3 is CAISGGTFSYEQYF. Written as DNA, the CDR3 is TGTGCCATCAGCGGAGGGACCTTCTCCTACGAGCAGTACTTC.

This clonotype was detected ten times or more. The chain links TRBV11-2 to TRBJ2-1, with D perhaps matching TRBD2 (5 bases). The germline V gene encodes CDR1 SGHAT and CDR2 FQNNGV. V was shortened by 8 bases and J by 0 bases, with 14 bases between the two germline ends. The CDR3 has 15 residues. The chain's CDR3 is CASASPGLSYNEQFF. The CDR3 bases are TGTGCCAGCGCATCTCCAGGACTCTCCTACAATGAGCAGTTCTTC.

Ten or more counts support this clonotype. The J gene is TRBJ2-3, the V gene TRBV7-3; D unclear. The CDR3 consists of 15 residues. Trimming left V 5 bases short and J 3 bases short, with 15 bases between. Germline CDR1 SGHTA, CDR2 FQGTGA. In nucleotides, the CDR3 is TGTGCCAGCAGCGCCCACTTAGGAGATACAGATACGCAGTATTTT. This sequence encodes CASSAHLGDTDTQYF.

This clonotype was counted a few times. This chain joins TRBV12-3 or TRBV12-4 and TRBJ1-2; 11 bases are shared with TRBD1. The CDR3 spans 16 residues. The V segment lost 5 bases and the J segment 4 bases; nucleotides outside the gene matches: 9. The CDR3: CASSHGGTGGSYGYTF. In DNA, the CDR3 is TGTGCCAGCAGTCATGGGGGGACAGGGGGGAGCTATGGCTACACCTTC.

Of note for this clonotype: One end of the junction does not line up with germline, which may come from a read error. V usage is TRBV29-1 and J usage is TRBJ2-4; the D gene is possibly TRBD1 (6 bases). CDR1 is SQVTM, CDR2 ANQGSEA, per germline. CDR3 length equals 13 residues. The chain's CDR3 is CSVQTGPNYEQDF. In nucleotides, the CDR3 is TGCAGCGTTCAGACAGGCCCCAACTACGAGCAGGACTTC.

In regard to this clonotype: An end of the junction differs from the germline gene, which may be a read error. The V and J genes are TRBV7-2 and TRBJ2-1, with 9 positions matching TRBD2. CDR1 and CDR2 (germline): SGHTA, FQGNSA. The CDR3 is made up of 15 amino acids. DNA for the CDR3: TGTGCCAGCAGTCAAGCGGGAGGAAGTGGCAGTGAGCGGTTCTTC. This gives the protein CASSQAGGSGSERFF.

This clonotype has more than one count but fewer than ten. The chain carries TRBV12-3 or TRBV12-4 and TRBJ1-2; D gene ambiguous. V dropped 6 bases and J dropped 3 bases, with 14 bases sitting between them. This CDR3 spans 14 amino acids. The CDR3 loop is CASSSTPGHYGYTF. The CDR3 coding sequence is TGTGCCAGCAGCTCCACCCCGGGCCACTATGGCTACACCTTC.

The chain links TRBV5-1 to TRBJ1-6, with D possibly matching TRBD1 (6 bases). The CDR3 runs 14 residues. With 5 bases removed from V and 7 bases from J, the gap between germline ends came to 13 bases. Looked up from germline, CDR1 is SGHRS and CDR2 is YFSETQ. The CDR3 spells CASRWRTENSPLHF. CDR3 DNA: TGCGCCAGCAGATGGCGGACAGAAAATTCACCCCTCCACTTT.